This T cell receptor beta chain originates from a study of blood T cell repertoires in COVID-19. Across the whole study: Samples came from the United States, Italy and Spain, spanning acute and convalescent COVID-19. PBMCs, B-cell-depleted T cells, or T cells were the source of the cDNA or gDNA that made up the material.

Authors' methods: Nucleated cell counts were estimated from reference gene primer amplification. Clones were read by immunoSEQ multiplex PCR, and TCRdb kept only the in-frame ones, dropping some. The D gene and trimming were derived from the DNA, and the V and J assignments and clone size from that table. This table has around 250,000 clones, less than 90% appearing once. Germline V gene sequence: CDR1 KGHSH, CDR2 LQKENI. This CDR3 region has 17 residues. Deletions cut 3 bases from V and 6 bases from J, with 20 bases between. This clone occurred once. V is TRBV18 and J is TRBJ1-4; the D gene is possibly TRBD1 (6 bases). This clonotype originated in a woman in her forties who had recovered from COVID-19. Input material: peripheral blood. CDR3 sequence (DNA): TGTGCCAGCTCACCCTACGAGATCGGGGGGCTAGATGAAAAACTGTTTTTT. This gives the protein CASSPYEIGGLDEKLFF.